This T cell receptor (beta chain) was found in a study of T-cell memory formation after mild COVID-19. Whole-study results and caveats: Clones that shrank (day 15 to 85) were balanced CD4/CD8, whereas later expanders leaned CD4+. CD8+ contracting clones occupied EMRA, while CD4+ ones occupied mainly CM and EM.

Germline CDR1 MNHEY, CDR2 SMNVEV (reference sequence). The CDR3 contains 14 residues. Germline trimming cut 5 bases from V and 5 bases from J; bases unmatched to any gene: 7. From the 5' RACE reads, TCRdb called clonotypes with MiXCR, one entry per CDR3 protein. The repertoire holds some 250,000 distinct CDR3 sequences, with roughly 10% as singletons. In regard to this clonotype: Its antigen is not known.

The chain is built from TRBV27 and TRBJ2-5; 8 bases fit TRBD1. This TCR was sampled from a man aged 18 to 30 who had mild COVID-19 (a few samples of this study predate the infection). Cell type and time point are not known. The sample consisted of PBMCs or a T cell subset sorted from them (not recorded which). The CDR3 DNA reads as TGTGCCAGCAGTCCCCGGACAGGGTTGGAGACCCAGTACTTC. It yields the protein CASSPRTGLETQYF.